Many counts were recorded for the clone carrying this TCR beta chain. The time point here: pre-sensitization, week 0. Stated treatment: therapeutic diphenylcyclopropenone sensitization with weekly scalp DPC. The source of the sample is a study of human T cells and chemical hapten exposure. MiXCR was run by TCRdb on the RACE reads, yielding one entry per CDR3 protein. The sample includes about 98,000 distinct CDR3 sequences, 11% of them seen just once. The germline V gene encodes CDR1 ENHRY and CDR2 SYGVKD. This CDR3 is 16 amino acids long. V was trimmed by 3 bases and J by 1 base, leaving 13 bases between them.

V gene TRBV10-3 combines with J gene TRBJ2-1; the D call may be TRBD1 or TRBD2 (6 bases each). This TCR was recovered from a woman aged 60-75 years with alopecia areata. Some clones in this sample may be carry-over from other donors' samples. The sample in question was whole blood, obtained in connection with sensitization to the hapten diphenylcyclopropenone (DPC). CDR3 DNA sequence: TGTGCCATCAGTGACGCACAGGGAGGATCCTACAATGAGCAGTTCTTC. Protein product: CAISDAQGGSYNEQFF.